The T cell receptor (beta chain) described here comes from a study of neoadjuvant anti-PD-1 for oral cavity cancer. Patients had HPV-negative, locally advanced oral cavity squamous cell carcinoma. Data came from immunoSEQ multiplex PCR; TCRdb stores just in-frame clones and leaves some out. Here the sample spans just over 14,000 clones, roughly 70% being singletons. This receptor was identified in a person between 35 and 79 years old with oral cavity squamous cell carcinoma. The sample was PBMCs, taken before nivolumab (anti-PD-1) treatment.

CDR3 sequence: CASSRDSVIQYF. For the CDR3, the DNA is TGTGCCAGCAGCCGAGACTCCGTCATTCAGTACTTC. The genes are TRBV5-8 and TRBJ2-4; D remains ambiguous. Germline V CDR1 and CDR2: SGHTS, YDEGEE. This CDR3 region has 12 residues. V lost 4 bases and J 9 bases, leaving 11 bases between the germline ends.